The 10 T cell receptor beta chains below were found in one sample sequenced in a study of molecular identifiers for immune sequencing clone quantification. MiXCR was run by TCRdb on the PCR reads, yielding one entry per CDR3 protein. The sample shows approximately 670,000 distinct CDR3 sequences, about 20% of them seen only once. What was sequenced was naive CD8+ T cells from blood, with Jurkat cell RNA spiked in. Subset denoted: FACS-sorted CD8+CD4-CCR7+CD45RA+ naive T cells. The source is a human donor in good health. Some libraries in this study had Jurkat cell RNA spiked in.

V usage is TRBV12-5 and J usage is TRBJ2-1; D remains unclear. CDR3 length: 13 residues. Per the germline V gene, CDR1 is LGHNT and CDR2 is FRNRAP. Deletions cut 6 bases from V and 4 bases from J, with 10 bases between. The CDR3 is CASGNWNYNEQFF. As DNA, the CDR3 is TGTGCTAGTGGGAACTGGAATTACAATGAGCAGTTCTTC.

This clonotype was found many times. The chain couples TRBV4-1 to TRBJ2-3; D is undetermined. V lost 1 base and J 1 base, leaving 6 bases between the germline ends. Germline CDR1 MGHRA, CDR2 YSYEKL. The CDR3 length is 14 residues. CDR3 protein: CASSQVPGTDTQYF. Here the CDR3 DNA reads TGCGCCAGCAGCCAAGTCCCAGGCACAGATACGCAGTATTTT.

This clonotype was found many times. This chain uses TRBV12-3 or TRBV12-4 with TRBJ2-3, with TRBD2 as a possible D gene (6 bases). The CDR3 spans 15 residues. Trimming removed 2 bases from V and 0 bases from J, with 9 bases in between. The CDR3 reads CASSLRDWSTDTQYF. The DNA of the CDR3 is TGTGCCAGCAGTTTAAGGGACTGGAGCACAGATACGCAGTATTTT.

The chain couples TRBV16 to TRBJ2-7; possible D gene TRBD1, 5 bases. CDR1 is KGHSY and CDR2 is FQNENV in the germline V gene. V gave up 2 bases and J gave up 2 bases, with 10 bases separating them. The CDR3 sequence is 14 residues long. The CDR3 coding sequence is TGTGCCAGCAGCCAAGGGGCATCTACCTACGAGCAGTACTTC. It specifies CASSQGASTYEQYF.

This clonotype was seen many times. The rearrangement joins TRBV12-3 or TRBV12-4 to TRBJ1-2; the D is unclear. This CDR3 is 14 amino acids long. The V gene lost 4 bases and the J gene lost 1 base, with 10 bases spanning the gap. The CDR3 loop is CASSSAASNYGYTF. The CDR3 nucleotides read TGTGCCAGCAGTTCCGCGGCGAGTAACTATGGCTACACCTTC.

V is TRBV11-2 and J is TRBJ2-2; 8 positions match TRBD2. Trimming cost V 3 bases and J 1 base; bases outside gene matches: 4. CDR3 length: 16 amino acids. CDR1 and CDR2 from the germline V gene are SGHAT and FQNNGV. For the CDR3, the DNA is TGTGCCAGCAGCTTCCCAGCGGGAGTGAACACCGGGGAGCTGTTTTTT. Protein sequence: CASSFPAGVNTGELFF.

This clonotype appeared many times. The CDR3 spells CSARETSGGPYEQYF. CDR3 sequence (DNA): TGCAGTGCTAGGGAGACTAGCGGGGGTCCGTACGAGCAGTACTTC. This chain links TRBV20-1 with TRBJ2-7; 12 bases line up with TRBD2. Germline V gives CDR1 DFQATT, CDR2 SNEGSKA (reference sequence). CDR3 length: 15 amino acids. The J segment lost 4 bases and the V segment lost 3 bases, leaving 7 bases of the junction unmatched.

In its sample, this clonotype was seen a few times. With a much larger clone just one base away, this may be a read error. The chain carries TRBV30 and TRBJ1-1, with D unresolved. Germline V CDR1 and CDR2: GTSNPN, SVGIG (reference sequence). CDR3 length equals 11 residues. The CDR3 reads CAWNGDTGAFF. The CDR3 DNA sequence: TGTGCCTGGAACGGCGACACTGGAGCTTTCTTT.

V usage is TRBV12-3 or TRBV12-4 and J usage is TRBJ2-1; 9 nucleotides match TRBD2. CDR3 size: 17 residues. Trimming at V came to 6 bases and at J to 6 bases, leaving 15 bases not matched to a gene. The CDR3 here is CASRPRLAEGTCNEQFF. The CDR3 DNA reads TGTGCCAGCAGACCAAGACTAGCGGAGGGGACCTGCAATGAGCAGTTCTTC.

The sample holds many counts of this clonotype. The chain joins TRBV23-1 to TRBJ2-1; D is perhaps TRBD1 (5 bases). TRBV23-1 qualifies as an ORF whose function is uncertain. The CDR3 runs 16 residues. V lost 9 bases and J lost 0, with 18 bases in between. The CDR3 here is CARNRGAQVSYNEQFF. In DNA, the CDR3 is TGCGCCAGGAATCGTGGGGCCCAAGTCTCCTACAATGAGCAGTTCTTC.